These 14 T cell receptor beta chains were sequenced from one sample in a study of cytomegalovirus exposure and HLA in healthy donors. The PCR employed 60 Vbeta primers together with 13 Jbeta primers. TCRdb's table, derived via immunoSEQ multiplex PCR, lists solely in-frame clones and lacks some. The sample records 150,000 to 250,000 clones, about 80% being singletons. Input material: PBMCs. The receptors stem from a man between 25 and 39 years old in good health and CMV-seronegative.

V gene TRBV10-2 combines with J gene TRBJ1-2; TRBD1 matches 12 bases. This CDR3 spans 17 amino acids. From germline, CDR1 is WSHSY and CDR2 SAAADI. V gave up 4 bases and J gave up 6 bases; unmatched junction bases: 12. CDR3 coding DNA: TGCGCCAGCAGTGCGGGGACAGGGGGCGGATCAACTAATGGCTACACCTTC. Translating gives CASSAGTGGGSTNGYTF.

The genes are TRBV7-7 and TRBJ2-5, with unresolved D. The ends were cut back, 2 bases at V and 2 bases at J, with 9 bases in the middle. The CDR3 totals 14 residues. The germline V gene encodes CDR1 SSHAT and CDR2 FNYEAQ (reference sequence). This CDR3 is CASSLNLQQETQYF. CDR3 in DNA: TGTGCCAGCAGCTTAAACCTCCAGCAAGAGACCCAGTACTTC.

This chain uses TRBV10-3 with TRBJ2-7; 10 bases map to TRBD2. This CDR3 has 15 amino acids. V shed 0 bases, J shed 3 bases, and the junction held 2 bases outside the gene matches. Germline V gene lookup returns CDR1 ENHRY and CDR2 SYGVKD. The CDR3 sequence is CAISESVAGGYEQYF. The CDR3 bases are TGTGCCATCAGTGAGTCGGTAGCGGGAGGCTACGAGCAGTACTTC.

This clone was counted between two and nine times. J is TRBJ1-2 and V is TRBV28; D is ambiguous. V gave up 2 bases and J gave up 6 bases, with 10 bases separating them. CDR3 length: 13 residues. CDR1 is MDHEN and CDR2 is SYDVKM in the germline V gene. The CDR3 DNA reads TGTGCCAGCAGTTTACATTCCGGTGATGGCTACACCTTC. It codes for CASSLHSGDGYTF.

The gene calls are TRBV27 and TRBJ1-5; no definite D call. The CDR3 is made up of 13 amino acids. Trimming pared 2 bases from V and 5 bases from J, leaving 7 bases between. Germline V lookup: CDR1 MNHEY, CDR2 SMNVEV (reference sequence). CDR3 in amino acids: CASSLKEDQPQHF. The CDR3 DNA follows: TGTGCCAGCAGTTTAAAGGAGGATCAGCCCCAGCATTTT.

The chain links TRBV19 to TRBJ1-1, with 9 bases that match TRBD1. J gave up 4 bases and V 3 bases, and 6 bases lay outside the gene matches. The CDR3 consists of 15 residues. Germline assignment: CDR1 LNHDA and CDR2 SQIVND (reference sequence). CDR3 coding DNA: TGTGCCAGTAGTATGGGACAGGGTATCATCACTGAAGCTTTCTTT. Translation gives CASSMGQGIITEAFF.

The chain is built from TRBV28 and TRBJ2-7, with 8 bases aligning to TRBD1. V shed 6 bases and J 3 bases; nucleotides not matched to a gene: 10. Per germline, CDR1 MDHEN and CDR2 SYDVKM. The CDR3 is 15 amino acids. CDR3 loop: CASSSPGQAGYEQYF. CDR3 sequence (DNA): TGTGCCAGCAGCTCTCCGGGACAGGCCGGCTACGAGCAGTACTTC.

This clone was seen more than once but under ten times. This chain joins TRBV21-1 and TRBJ1-5; TRBD1 is the table's D call, not checked against the DNA. TRBV21-1 is noted as a pseudogene. The CDR3 loop spans 19 amino acids. The chain's CDR3 is CASSNGLTGGFLVGQPQHF. CDR3 nucleotides: TGTGCCAGCAGCAATGGGTTGACAGGGGGCTTCCTTGTAGGTCAGCCCCAGCATTTT.

The J gene is TRBJ2-3, the V gene TRBV28; 10 bases line up with TRBD2. The germline V gene has CDR1 MDHEN and CDR2 SYDVKM. The trim removed 5 bases at V and 4 bases at J, leaving 9 bases unmatched. The length of the CDR3 is 16 residues. This CDR3 is CASSLSSGSGADTQYF. In nucleotides, the CDR3 is TGTGCCAGCAGTCTTTCTAGCGGGAGTGGGGCAGATACGCAGTATTTT.

In its sample, this clone was seen once. V usage is TRBV2 and J usage is TRBJ2-6; 9 bases fit TRBD1. Germline V lookup: CDR1 SNHLY, CDR2 FYNNEI. The length of the CDR3 is 16 residues. Germline trimming cut 3 bases from V and 4 bases from J; bases unmatched to any gene: 4. The CDR3 region has the DNA TGTGCCAGCAGTGATTGGGGACAGGGCGGGGCCAACGTCCTGACTTTC. This gives the protein CASSDWGQGGANVLTF.

The rearrangement links TRBV2 to TRBJ1-5, with a weak D call TRBD1 (5 bases). This CDR3 contains 19 residues. V was cut by 2 bases and J by 2 bases, with 22 bases left in between. The germline CDR1 and CDR2 sequences are SNHLY and FYNNEI. Here the CDR3 DNA reads TGTGCCAGCAGTGAAAGTAACGGCTGGGGGGGAGCGGGCAATCAGCCCCAGCATTTT. Translating it yields CASSESNGWGGAGNQPQHF.

This clone was detected a few times. The V and J genes are TRBV4-1 and TRBJ2-7; 10 positions agree with TRBD2. Trimming took 7 bases from V and 4 from J; bases not matched to a gene: 10. The CDR3 extends over 15 amino acids. Per germline, CDR1 MGHRA and CDR2 YSYEKL. The CDR3 spells CASTILAGPGYEQYF. As DNA, the CDR3 is TGCGCCAGCACTATACTAGCGGGGCCGGGGTACGAGCAGTACTTC.

The chain couples TRBV7-9 to TRBJ2-1; D is perhaps TRBD1 (5 bases). Germline assignment: CDR1 SEHNR and CDR2 FQNEAQ (reference sequence). Trimming shortened V by 5 bases and J by 9 bases, and 8 bases separated the two germline ends. CDR3 length: 11 amino acids. In DNA, the CDR3 is TGTGCCAGCAGCCCCGACAGTGAGCAGTTCTTC. Residues: CASSPDSEQFF.

The rearrangement joins TRBV11-2 to TRBJ1-2; 9 bases agree with TRBD1. From germline, CDR1 is SGHAT and CDR2 FQNNGV. The ends lost 1 base at V and 7 bases at J; junction bases unmatched: 7. The CDR3 is 15 residues long. The DNA of the CDR3 is TGTGCCAGCAGCTTAGGGCCGGGACAGGGTTTTGGCTACACCTTC. This gives the protein CASSLGPGQGFGYTF.